A single sample gave rise to the 23 T cell receptor beta chains below, sequenced in a study of blood T cell repertoires in COVID-19. The table came from immunoSEQ multiplex PCR; TCRdb's copy has only in-frame clones and leaves some out. The sample consists of about 72,000 clones, around 90% of them appearing once. Sequenced: peripheral blood. The receptors shown here come from a man aged 45-65 years with acute or convalescent COVID-19.

The chain uses TRBV5-5 and TRBJ2-5, with D maybe TRBD2 (6 bases). Germline loops: CDR1 SGHKS, CDR2 YYEKEE (reference sequence). The CDR3 runs to 16 residues. The V end was cut by 4 bases, the J end by 2 bases, with 18 bases between. DNA for the CDR3: TGTGCCAGCAGCCGGAACCCGCCACGGGGGCAAGAGACCCAGTACTTC. This encodes CASSRNPPRGQETQYF.

This clone has a handful of counts. The chain uses TRBV6-1 and TRBJ2-3; TRBD2 matches at 9 bases. CDR1 and CDR2 from the germline V gene are MNHNS and SASEGT. This CDR3 comprises 15 residues. Trimming took 5 bases from V and 2 from J; bases not matched to a gene: 5. As DNA, the CDR3 is TGTGCCAGCAGTTTTAGCGGGGGAAACACAGATACGCAGTATTTT. Amino acids: CASSFSGGNTDTQYF.

This chain uses TRBV29-1 with TRBJ2-7, with 11 nucleotides matching TRBD1. With V trimmed by 2 bases and J by 5 bases, 2 bases remained unmatched. This CDR3 region has 13 residues. Germline assignment: CDR1 SQVTM and CDR2 ANQGSEA. CDR3 sequence: CSVEPDRGHEQYF. The CDR3 DNA follows: TGCAGCGTTGAACCGGACAGGGGGCACGAGCAGTACTTC.

This clone showed up just a few times. V usage is TRBV12-3 or TRBV12-4 and J usage is TRBJ1-5, with D tentatively TRBD1 (6 bases). Trimming left V 4 bases short and J 4 bases short, with 8 bases between. This CDR3 region has 13 residues. The chain's CDR3 is CASSSQGNQPQHF. The CDR3 region has the DNA TGTGCCAGCAGTTCACAGGGTAATCAGCCCCAGCATTTT.

The chain uses TRBV24-1 and TRBJ1-5, with TRBD1 matching 7 bases. Germline V gives CDR1 KGHDR, CDR2 SFDVKD. The V gene end was trimmed by 4 bases and the J gene end by 6 bases; junction bases not matched to a gene: 8. CDR3 length: 15 amino acids. The CDR3: CATSDPTRGTQPQHF. CDR3 nucleotides: TGTGCCACCAGTGACCCGACCAGGGGGACTCAGCCCCAGCATTTT.

The V and J genes are TRBV6-4 and TRBJ1-2, with TRBD1 as a possible D gene (6 bases). The V end was cut by 0 bases, the J end by 0 bases, with 8 bases between. The CDR3 is made up of 15 amino acids. Germline assignment: CDR1 MRHNA and CDR2 SNTAGT. CDR3 amino acids: CASSDSGTSNYGYTF. For the CDR3, the DNA is TGTGCCAGCAGTGACTCCGGGACATCTAACTATGGCTACACCTTC.

The chain employs TRBV6-5 and TRBJ1-2; D gene unclear. The CDR3 runs 15 residues. The germline V gene has CDR1 MNHEY and CDR2 SVGAGI. V lost 3 bases and J lost 3, with 14 bases in between. In DNA form, the CDR3 reads TGTGCCAGCAGTTATAGTGTACCGGGTCACTATGGCTACACCTTC. Translation gives CASSYSVPGHYGYTF.

The chain joins TRBV5-1 to TRBJ2-1; a possible D gene is TRBD1 (7 bases). Germline V gene lookup returns CDR1 SGHRS and CDR2 YFSETQ. V shed 7 bases and J shed 2 bases, with 16 bases lying between them. The CDR3 is made up of 15 amino acids. CDR3 DNA sequence: TGCGCCAGCGCTGGGGGGCAGGGGGCCTACAATGAGCAGTTCTTC. Its translation: CASAGGQGAYNEQFF. Together with reference TRBV5-1 and TRBJ2-1, the CDR3 gives the full variable domain: KAGVTQTPRYLIKTRGQQVTLSCSPISGHRSVSWYQQTPGQGLQFLFEYFSETQRNKGNFPGRFSGRQFSNSRSEMNVSTLELGDSALYLCASAGGQGAYNEQFFGPGTRLTVL.

The gene calls are TRBV5-1 and TRBJ2-1, with 9 bases aligning to TRBD1. This CDR3 has 16 residues. J lost 7 bases, V lost 6 bases, and 14 bases had no gene match. Germline loops: CDR1 SGHRS, CDR2 YFSETQ. The CDR3 DNA reads TGCGCCAGCACCCCAGCAGGACAGGGGCGCGGGAATGAGCAGTTCTTC. As protein: CASTPAGQGRGNEQFF. Filled out from reference TRBV5-1 and TRBJ2-1, the complete variable domain reads KAGVTQTPRYLIKTRGQQVTLSCSPISGHRSVSWYQQTPGQGLQFLFEYFSETQRNKGNFPGRFSGRQFSNSRSEMNVSTLELGDSALYLCASTPAGQGRGNEQFFGPGTRLTVL.

V and J are TRBV9 and TRBJ2-2; TRBD1 matches 9 bases. Per the germline V gene, CDR1 is SGDLS and CDR2 is YYNGEE. The CDR3 runs 15 residues. The V gene end was trimmed by 3 bases and the J gene end by 4 bases; junction bases not matched to a gene: 4. The CDR3 region is CASSAGQGGTGELFF. The CDR3 nucleotides read TGTGCCAGCAGCGCGGGACAGGGCGGCACCGGGGAGCTGTTTTTT. The full variable domain, its missing parts supplied by reference TRBV9 and TRBJ2-2, is DSGVTQTPKHLITATGQRVTLRCSPRSGDLSVYWYQQSLDQGLQFLIQYYNGEERAKGNILERFSAQQFPDLHSELNLSSLELGDSALYFCASSAGQGGTGELFFGEGSRLTVL.

The chain is built from TRBV7-3 and TRBJ2-1; 8 bases are shared with TRBD1. The CDR3 spans 16 residues. Germline CDR1 is SGHTA and CDR2 is FQGTGA. The V segment lost 1 base and the J segment 7 bases; nucleotides outside the gene matches: 9. CDR3 residues: CASSLRQGAGFNEQFF. The CDR3 DNA is TGTGCCAGCAGCTTAAGGCAGGGGGCTGGTTTTAATGAGCAGTTCTTC.

The chain joins TRBV19 to TRBJ2-2; 9 nucleotides align to TRBD1. V gave up 7 bases and J gave up 7 bases; unmatched junction bases: 10. This CDR3 contains 15 residues. The germline CDR1 and CDR2 sequences are LNHDA and SQIVND (reference sequence). The CDR3 coding sequence is TGTGCCAGTAAGGGACAGGGAGGTTTCAGCGGGGAGCTGTTTTTT. Its translation is CASKGQGGFSGELFF.

The genes are TRBV11-2 and TRBJ1-3, with 7 bases that match TRBD1. The V gene end was trimmed by 5 bases and the J gene end by 2 bases; junction bases not matched to a gene: 9. CDR3 size: 16 residues. Looked up from germline, CDR1 is SGHAT and CDR2 is FQNNGV. CDR3 protein: CASSISPGQTGNTIYF. CDR3 DNA sequence: TGTGCCAGCAGCATATCTCCGGGACAGACTGGAAACACCATATATTTT. The full variable domain, its missing parts supplied by reference TRBV11-2 and TRBJ1-3, is EAGVAQSPRYKIIEKRQSVAFWCNPISGHATLYWYQQILGQGPKLLIQFQNNGVVDDSQLPKDRFSAERLKGVDSTLKIQPAKLEDSAVYLCASSISPGQTGNTIYFGEGSWLTVV.

The V call is TRBV6-6, the J call TRBJ1-3; TRBD1 agrees at 7 bases. CDR1 and CDR2 (germline): MNHNY, SVGAGI (reference sequence). V trimming: 2 bases; J trimming: 4 bases; junction bases outside the gene matches: 2. The CDR3 length is 14 residues. This CDR3 is CASSYKGAGNTIYF. The CDR3 DNA reads TGTGCCAGCAGTTACAAGGGGGCAGGAAACACCATATATTTT.

Within the sample, this clone is large. The V gene is TRBV4-1, the J gene TRBJ1-6; 10 nucleotides match TRBD1. Per the germline V gene, CDR1 is MGHRA and CDR2 is YSYEKL. The CDR3 loop spans 15 amino acids. The junction had 10 bases not matched to a gene; V was cut back by 7 bases and J by 10 bases. CDR3 sequence reads: CASTRKTGGESPLHF. Here the CDR3 DNA reads TGCGCCAGCACCAGAAAGACAGGGGGCGAATCACCCCTCCACTTT.

This rearrangement joins TRBV18 to TRBJ1-6; no reliable D call. Looked up from germline, CDR1 is KGHSH and CDR2 is LQKENI. The CDR3 totals 14 residues. V was clipped by 6 bases and J by 6 bases, with 12 bases between them. CDR3 nucleotides: TGTGCCAGCTCTCGGGAAGAAGGTAATTCACCCCTCCACTTT. This encodes CASSREEGNSPLHF.

This chain joins TRBV3-1 (or the pseudogene TRBV3-2) and TRBJ1-2, with TRBD1 identical over 7 bases. V lost 3 bases to trimming and J lost 2 bases; unmatched junction nucleotides: 6. This CDR3 region has 15 residues. CDR1 is LGHDT, CDR2 YNNKEL, per germline (reference sequence). CDR3 coding DNA: TGTGCCAGCAGCCACCTGGACAGGTTCAACTATGGCTACACCTTC. It encodes CASSHLDRFNYGYTF.

V and J are TRBV15 and TRBJ2-7; D remains ambiguous. The CDR3 spans 15 residues. Trimming shortened V by 0 bases and J by 2 bases, and 11 bases separated the two germline ends. The germline CDR1 and CDR2 sequences are LNHNV and YYDKDF (reference sequence). As DNA, the CDR3 is TGTGCCACCAGCAGAGATCTGACACAAACCTACGAGCAGTACTTC. Its translation: CATSRDLTQTYEQYF.

The chain uses TRBV6-1 and TRBJ2-7, with 7 positions matching TRBD1. CDR3 length: 16 amino acids. Germline loops: CDR1 MNHNS, CDR2 SASEGT. Trimming at V came to 3 bases and at J to 4 bases, leaving 12 bases not matched to a gene. CDR3 residues: CASSEVKGADPYEQYF. CDR3 DNA: TGTGCCAGCAGTGAGGTAAAGGGGGCGGACCCTTACGAGCAGTACTTC.

V and J are TRBV7-3 and TRBJ1-3; D might be TRBD1 (5 bases). The V end was cut by 3 bases, the J end by 0 bases, with 12 bases between. CDR1 and CDR2 from the germline V gene are SGHTA and FQGTGA. The CDR3 covers 16 residues. In DNA form, the CDR3 reads TGTGCCAGCAGCTTCGGGGGATACCGCTCTGGAAACACCATATATTTT. Translating gives CASSFGGYRSGNTIYF.

This clone was found a few times. This chain links TRBV7-9 with TRBJ2-7, with D possibly TRBD1 on 5 matching bases. V was pared by 3 bases and J by 5 bases, with 11 bases between. CDR1 is SEHNR, CDR2 FQNEAQ, per germline (reference sequence). There are 13 residues in the CDR3. The CDR3 reads CASSFQGADEQYF. CDR3 coding DNA: TGTGCCAGCAGCTTTCAGGGCGCCGACGAGCAGTACTTC.

CDR3 in amino acids: CASSYSGGAGNEQYF. CDR3 coding DNA: TGTGCCAGCAGTTACTCGGGAGGGGCCGGTAACGAGCAGTACTTC. V usage is TRBV6-5 and J usage is TRBJ2-7, with 7 bases that match TRBD2. The CDR3 is 15 amino acids. Losses at the gene ends were 0 bases for V and 5 bases for J; bases not matched to a gene: 7. Germline lookup yields CDR1 MNHEY and CDR2 SVGAGI.

The chain joins TRBV5-6 to TRBJ1-2; TRBD1 might be the D (5 bases). V shed 1 base and J shed 0 bases, with 13 bases lying between them. Germline CDR1 is SGHDT and CDR2 is YYEEEE. The CDR3 spans 16 residues. The CDR3 region is CASSLLWTTTNYGYTF. The CDR3 DNA is TGTGCCAGCAGCTTGCTTTGGACAACAACTAACTATGGCTACACCTTC.